This is a list of T cell receptor beta chains from one sample in a study of T cell repertoires in ileal Crohn's disease. The method was immunoSEQ multiplex PCR; TCRdb's version includes in-frame clones alone and lacks a portion of them. The sample gives some 27,000 clones, around four fifths of which show up once; under 20% is in the top ten. The sample was ileal tissue. Receptors were obtained from an adult with Crohn's disease. CDR3s include the opening cysteine and the closing phenylalanine or tryptophan. Where a row states a size, it is once, few, many or the class of an expanded clone; other rows omit it.

abundance	v_gene	j_gene	CDR3aa
NA	TRBV18	TRBJ2-7	CASSSSGGAQNEQYF
NA	TRBV5-5	TRBJ2-3	CASSSTGGATDTQYF
NA	TRBV7-9	TRBJ1-2	CASSSPGQAHYGYTF
NA	TRBV19	TRBJ2-3	CASTRWGGTSTDTQYF
NA	TRBV5-4	TRBJ1-5	CASSEGRNQPQHF
NA	TRBV5-1	TRBJ2-1	CASSAIAGGGLGEQFF
NA	TRBV6-5	TRBJ1-1	CASHRTGTEAFF
NA	TRBV14	TRBJ2-7	CASSQRYAYEQYF
NA	TRBV6-6	TRBJ2-7	CASSYVRVGEQYF
NA	TRBV6-5	TRBJ1-6	CASSSEGTGENSPLHF
NA	TRBV5-1	TRBJ1-4	CASSIGHNAGLFF
once	TRBV4-1	TRBJ1-1	CASSQRTGQKNTEAFF
NA	TRBV27	TRBJ2-7	CASSSRLAGGYEQYF
NA	TRBV11-2	TRBJ2-7	CASSLTGGPSYEQYF
NA	TRBV7-6	TRBJ1-3	CASSYFAGNTIYF
NA	TRBV5-1	TRBJ1-3	CASSPGSGNTIYF
NA	TRBV6-1	TRBJ2-7	CASQRGNYEQYF
NA	TRBV27	TRBJ2-7	CASSFSGGREQYF